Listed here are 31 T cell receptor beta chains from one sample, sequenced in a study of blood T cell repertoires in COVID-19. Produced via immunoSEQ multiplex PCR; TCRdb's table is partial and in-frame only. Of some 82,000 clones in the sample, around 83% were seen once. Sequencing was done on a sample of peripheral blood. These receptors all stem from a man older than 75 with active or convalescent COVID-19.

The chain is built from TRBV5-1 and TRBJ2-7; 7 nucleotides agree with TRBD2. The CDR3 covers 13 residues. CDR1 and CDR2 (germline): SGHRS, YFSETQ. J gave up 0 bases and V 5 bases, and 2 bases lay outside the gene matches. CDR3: CASRTSDSYEQYF. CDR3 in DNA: TGCGCCAGCAGAACTAGCGACTCCTACGAGCAGTACTTC.

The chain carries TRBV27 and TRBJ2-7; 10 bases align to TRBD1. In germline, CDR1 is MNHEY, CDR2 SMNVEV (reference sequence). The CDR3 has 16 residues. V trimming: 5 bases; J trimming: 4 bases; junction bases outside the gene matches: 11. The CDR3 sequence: CASSPSRTGGRYEQYF. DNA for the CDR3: TGTGCCAGCAGTCCCTCTCGGACAGGGGGGCGATACGAGCAGTACTTC.

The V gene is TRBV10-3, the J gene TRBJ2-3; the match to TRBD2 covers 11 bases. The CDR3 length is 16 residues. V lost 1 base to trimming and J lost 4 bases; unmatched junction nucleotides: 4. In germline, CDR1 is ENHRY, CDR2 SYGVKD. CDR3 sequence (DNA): TGTGCCATCAGTGAGTACACTAGCGGGGGTCCAGATACGCAGTATTTT. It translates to CAISEYTSGGPDTQYF.

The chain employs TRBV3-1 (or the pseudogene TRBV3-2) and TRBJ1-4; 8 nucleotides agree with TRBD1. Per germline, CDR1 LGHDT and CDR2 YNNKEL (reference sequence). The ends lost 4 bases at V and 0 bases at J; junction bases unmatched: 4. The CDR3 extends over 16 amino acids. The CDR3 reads CASSRGQVATNEKLFF. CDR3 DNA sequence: TGTGCCAGCAGCCGGGGACAGGTCGCAACTAATGAAAAACTGTTTTTT.

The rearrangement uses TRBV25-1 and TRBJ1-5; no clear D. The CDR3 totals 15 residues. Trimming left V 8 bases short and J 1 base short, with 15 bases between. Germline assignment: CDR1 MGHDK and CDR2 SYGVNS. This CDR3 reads CASGQVHRSNQPQHF. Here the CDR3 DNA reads TGTGCCAGCGGTCAAGTTCACAGAAGCAATCAGCCCCAGCATTTT.

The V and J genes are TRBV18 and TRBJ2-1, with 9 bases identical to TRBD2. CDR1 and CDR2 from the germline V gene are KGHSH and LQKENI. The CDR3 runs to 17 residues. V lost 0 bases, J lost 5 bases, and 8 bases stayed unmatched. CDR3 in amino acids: CASSPPGLAGVHNEQFF. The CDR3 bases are TGTGCCAGCTCACCACCGGGGTTAGCGGGAGTTCACAATGAGCAGTTCTTC.

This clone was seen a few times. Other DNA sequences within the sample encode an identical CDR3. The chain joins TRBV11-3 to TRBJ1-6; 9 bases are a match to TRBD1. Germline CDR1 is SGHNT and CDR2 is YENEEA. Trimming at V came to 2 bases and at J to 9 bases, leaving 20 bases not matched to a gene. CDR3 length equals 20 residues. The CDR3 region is CASSLRPGQGHKLGGSPLHF. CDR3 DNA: TGTGCCAGCAGCTTACGACCGGGACAGGGACACAAGTTAGGTGGTTCACCCCTCCACTTT.

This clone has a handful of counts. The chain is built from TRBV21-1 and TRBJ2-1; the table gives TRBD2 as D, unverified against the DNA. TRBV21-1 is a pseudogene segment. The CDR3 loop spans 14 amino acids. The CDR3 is CASPGTRQSGSEFF. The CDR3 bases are TGTGCCAGCCCCGGGACTAGACAAAGCGGGAGTGAGTTCTTC.

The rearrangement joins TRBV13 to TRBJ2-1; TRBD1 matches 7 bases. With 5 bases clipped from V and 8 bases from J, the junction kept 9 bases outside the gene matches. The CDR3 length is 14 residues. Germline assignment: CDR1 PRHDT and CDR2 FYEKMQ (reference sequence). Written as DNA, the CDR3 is TGTGCCAGCAGCAACAGACAGGGATTGCATGAGCAGTTCTTC. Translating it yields CASSNRQGLHEQFF. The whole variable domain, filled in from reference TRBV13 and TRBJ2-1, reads AAGVIQSPRHLIKEKRETATLKCYPIPRHDTVYWYQQGPGQDPQFLISFYEKMQSDKGSIPDRFSAQQFSDYHSELNMSSLELGDSALYFCASSNRQGLHEQFFGPGTRLTVL.

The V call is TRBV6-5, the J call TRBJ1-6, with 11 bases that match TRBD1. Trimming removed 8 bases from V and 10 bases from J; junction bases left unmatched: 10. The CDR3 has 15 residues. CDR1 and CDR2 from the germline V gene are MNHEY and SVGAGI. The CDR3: CASASGTGGKSPLHF. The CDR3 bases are TGTGCCAGCGCGTCCGGGACAGGGGGGAAGTCACCCCTCCACTTT.

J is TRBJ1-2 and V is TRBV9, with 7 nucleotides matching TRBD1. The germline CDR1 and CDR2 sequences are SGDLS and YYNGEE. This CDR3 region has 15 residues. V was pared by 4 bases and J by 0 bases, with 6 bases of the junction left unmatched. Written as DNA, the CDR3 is TGTGCCAGCAGCATTGGGACAGTAGCTAACTATGGCTACACCTTC. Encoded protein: CASSIGTVANYGYTF.

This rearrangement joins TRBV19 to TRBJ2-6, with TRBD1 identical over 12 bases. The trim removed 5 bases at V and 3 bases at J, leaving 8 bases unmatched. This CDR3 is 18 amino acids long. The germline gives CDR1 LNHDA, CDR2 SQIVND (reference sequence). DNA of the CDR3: TGTGCCAGTAGTCCGGGACAGGGGGCTCTTGGTGGGGCCAACGTCCTGACTTTC. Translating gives CASSPGQGALGGANVLTF.

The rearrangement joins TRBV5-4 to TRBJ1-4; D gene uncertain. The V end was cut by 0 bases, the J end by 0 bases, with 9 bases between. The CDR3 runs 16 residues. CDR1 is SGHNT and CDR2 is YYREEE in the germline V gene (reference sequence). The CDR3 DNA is TGTGCCAGCAGCTTGGGCGGACTTACAACTAATGAAAAACTGTTTTTT. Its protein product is CASSLGGLTTNEKLFF.

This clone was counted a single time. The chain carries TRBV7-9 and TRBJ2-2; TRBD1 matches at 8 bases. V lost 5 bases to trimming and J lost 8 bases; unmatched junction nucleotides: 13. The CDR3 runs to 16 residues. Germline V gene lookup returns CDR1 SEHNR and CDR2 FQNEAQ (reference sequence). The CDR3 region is CASSPTGTGSGGELFF. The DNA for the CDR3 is TGTGCCAGCAGCCCGACCGGGACAGGCAGCGGGGGGGAGCTGTTTTTT.

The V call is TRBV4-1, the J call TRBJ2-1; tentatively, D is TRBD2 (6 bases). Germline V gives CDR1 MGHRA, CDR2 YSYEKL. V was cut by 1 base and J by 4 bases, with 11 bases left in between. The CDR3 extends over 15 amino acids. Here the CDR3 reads CASSQAGLKYNEQFF. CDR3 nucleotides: TGCGCCAGCAGCCAAGCGGGACTTAAATACAATGAGCAGTTCTTC.

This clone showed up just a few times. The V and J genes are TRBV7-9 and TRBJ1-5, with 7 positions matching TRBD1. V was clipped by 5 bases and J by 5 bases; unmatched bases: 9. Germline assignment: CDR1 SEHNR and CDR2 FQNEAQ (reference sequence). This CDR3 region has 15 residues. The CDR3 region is CASSQTGRGDQPQHF. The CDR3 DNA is TGTGCCAGCAGCCAGACAGGGCGGGGGGATCAGCCCCAGCATTTT.

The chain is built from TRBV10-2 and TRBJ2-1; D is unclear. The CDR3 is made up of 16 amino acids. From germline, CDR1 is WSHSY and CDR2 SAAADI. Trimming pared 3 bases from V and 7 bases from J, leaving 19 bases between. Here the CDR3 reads CASSDAAVWVLNEQFF. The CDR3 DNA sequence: TGCGCCAGCAGTGATGCGGCGGTCTGGGTGTTGAATGAGCAGTTCTTC.

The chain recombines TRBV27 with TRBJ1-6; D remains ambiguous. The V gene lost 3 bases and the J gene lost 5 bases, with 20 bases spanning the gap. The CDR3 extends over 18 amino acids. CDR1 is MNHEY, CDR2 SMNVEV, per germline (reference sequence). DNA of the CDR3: TGTGCCAGCAGTTTGCCAACGTGGCACAGTAATCATAATTCACCCCTCCACTTT. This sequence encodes CASSLPTWHSNHNSPLHF.

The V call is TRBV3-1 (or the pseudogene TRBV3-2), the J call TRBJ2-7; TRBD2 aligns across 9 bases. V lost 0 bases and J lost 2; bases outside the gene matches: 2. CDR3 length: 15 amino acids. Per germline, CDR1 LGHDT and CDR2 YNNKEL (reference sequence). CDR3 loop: CASSQDASGAYEQYF. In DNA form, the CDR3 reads TGTGCCAGCAGCCAAGACGCTAGCGGGGCCTACGAGCAGTACTTC.

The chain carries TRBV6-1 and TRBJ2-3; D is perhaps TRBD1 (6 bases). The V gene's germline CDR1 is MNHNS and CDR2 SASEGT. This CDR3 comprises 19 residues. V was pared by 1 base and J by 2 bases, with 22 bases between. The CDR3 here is CASSEGGGWGPRITDTQYF. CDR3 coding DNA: TGTGCCAGCAGTGAAGGTGGGGGCTGGGGACCGCGCATCACAGATACGCAGTATTTT.

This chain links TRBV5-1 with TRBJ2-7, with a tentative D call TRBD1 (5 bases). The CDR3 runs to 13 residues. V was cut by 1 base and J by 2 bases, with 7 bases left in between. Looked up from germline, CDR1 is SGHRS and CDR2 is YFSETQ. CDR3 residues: CASSLTDTYEQYF. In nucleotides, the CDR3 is TGCGCCAGCAGCTTGACGGACACCTACGAGCAGTACTTC.

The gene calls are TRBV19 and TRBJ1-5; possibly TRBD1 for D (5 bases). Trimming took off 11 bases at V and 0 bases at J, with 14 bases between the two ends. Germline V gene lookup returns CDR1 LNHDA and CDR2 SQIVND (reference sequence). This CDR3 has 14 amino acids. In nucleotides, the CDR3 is TGTGCCTCTGGGGGGAGCTATAGCAATCAGCCCCAGCATTTT. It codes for CASGGSYSNQPQHF. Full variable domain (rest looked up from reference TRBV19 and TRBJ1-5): DGGITQSPKYLFRKEGQNVTLSCEQNLNHDAMYWYRQDPGQGLRLIYYSQIVNDFQKGDIAEGYSVSREKKESFPLTVTSAQKNPTAFYLCASGGSYSNQPQHFGDGTRLSIL.

The CDR3 protein is CASSWGQGEEKLFF. The DNA for the CDR3 is TGTGCCAGCAGTTGGGGACAGGGAGAGGAAAAACTGTTTTTT. The chain employs TRBV6-1 and TRBJ1-4, with 9 bases matching TRBD1. The V segment lost 5 bases and the J segment 8 bases; nucleotides outside the gene matches: 6. Germline V gives CDR1 MNHNS, CDR2 SASEGT. The CDR3 contains 14 residues.

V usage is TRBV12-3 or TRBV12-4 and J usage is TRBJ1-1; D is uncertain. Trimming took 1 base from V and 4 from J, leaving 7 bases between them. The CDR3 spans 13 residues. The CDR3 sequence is CASSLGASTEAFF. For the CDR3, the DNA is TGTGCCAGCAGTTTAGGGGCAAGCACTGAAGCTTTCTTT.

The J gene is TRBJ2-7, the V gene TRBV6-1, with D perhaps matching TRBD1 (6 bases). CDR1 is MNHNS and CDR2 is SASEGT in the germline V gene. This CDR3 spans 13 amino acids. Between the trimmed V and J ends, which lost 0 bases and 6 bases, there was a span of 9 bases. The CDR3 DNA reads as TGTGCCAGCAGTGAAGCGGGACATCTCGAGCAGTACTTC. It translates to CASSEAGHLEQYF.

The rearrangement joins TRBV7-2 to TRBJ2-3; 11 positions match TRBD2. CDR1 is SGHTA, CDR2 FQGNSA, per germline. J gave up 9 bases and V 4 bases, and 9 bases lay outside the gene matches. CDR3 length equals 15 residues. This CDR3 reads CASSSLAGGPETQYF. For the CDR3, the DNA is TGTGCCAGCAGCTCGTTAGCGGGAGGGCCTGAGACGCAGTATTTT.

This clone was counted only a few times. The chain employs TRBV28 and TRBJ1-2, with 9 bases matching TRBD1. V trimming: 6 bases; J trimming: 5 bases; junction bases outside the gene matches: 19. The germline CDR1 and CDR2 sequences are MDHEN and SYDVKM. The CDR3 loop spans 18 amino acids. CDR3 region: CASRIRPGQGNMLYGYTF. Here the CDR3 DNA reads TGTGCCAGCAGGATCAGGCCGGGACAGGGCAACATGTTGTATGGCTACACCTTC.

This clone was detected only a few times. CDR3 loop: CASTRGSGGDTQYF. The CDR3 nucleotides read TGTGCCAGCACGCGGGGTAGCGGGGGAGATACGCAGTATTTT. V usage is TRBV6-5 and J usage is TRBJ2-3; 9 bases fit TRBD2. This CDR3 contains 14 residues. Per germline, CDR1 MNHEY and CDR2 SVGAGI. The V segment lost 7 bases and the J segment 5 bases; nucleotides outside the gene matches: 7.

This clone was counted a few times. The CDR3 DNA reads TGTGCCAGCAGTTTCGCCCAGGGGGCTGAGACCCAGTACTTC. It translates to CASSFAQGAETQYF. The chain joins TRBV27 to TRBJ2-5; TRBD1 matches 8 bases. Germline values: CDR1 MNHEY, CDR2 SMNVEV (reference sequence). Trimming removed 3 bases from V and 5 bases from J; junction bases left unmatched: 5. The CDR3 sequence is 14 residues long.

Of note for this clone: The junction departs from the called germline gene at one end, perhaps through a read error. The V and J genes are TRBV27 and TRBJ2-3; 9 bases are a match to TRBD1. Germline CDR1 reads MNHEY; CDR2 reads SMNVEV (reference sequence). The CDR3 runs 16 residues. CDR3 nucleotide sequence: TGTGCCAGCAGTATTCGGCCGGGACAGGGCACTGATACGCAGTATTTT. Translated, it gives CASSIRPGQGTDTQYF.

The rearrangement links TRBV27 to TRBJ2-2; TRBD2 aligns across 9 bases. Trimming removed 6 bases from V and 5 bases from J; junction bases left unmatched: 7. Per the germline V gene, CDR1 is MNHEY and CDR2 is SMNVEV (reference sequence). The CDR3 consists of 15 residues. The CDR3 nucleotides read TGTGCCAGCAGCAAGGGGACTAGCCAGACCGGGGAGCTGTTTTTT. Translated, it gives CASSKGTSQTGELFF.